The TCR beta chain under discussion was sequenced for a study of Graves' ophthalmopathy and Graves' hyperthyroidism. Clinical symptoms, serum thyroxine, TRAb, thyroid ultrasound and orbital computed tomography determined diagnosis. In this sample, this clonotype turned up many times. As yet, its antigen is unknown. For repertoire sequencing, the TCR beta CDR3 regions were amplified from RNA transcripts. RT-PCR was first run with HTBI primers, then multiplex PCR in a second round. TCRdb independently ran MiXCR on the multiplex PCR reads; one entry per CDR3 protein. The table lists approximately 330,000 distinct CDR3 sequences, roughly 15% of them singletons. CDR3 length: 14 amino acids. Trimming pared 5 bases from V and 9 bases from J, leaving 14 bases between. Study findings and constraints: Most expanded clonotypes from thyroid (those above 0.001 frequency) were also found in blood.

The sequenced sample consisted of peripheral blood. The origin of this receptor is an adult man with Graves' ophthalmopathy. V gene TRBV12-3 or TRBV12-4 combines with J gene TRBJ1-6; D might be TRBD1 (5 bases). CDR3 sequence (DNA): TGTGCCAGCAGTCAATCAGGGTCGGCTTCACCCCTCCACTTT. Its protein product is CASSQSGSASPLHF.